Each of the 13 T cell receptor beta chains below was sequenced from the same sample in a study of blood T cell repertoires in COVID-19. Libraries were prepared by immunoSEQ multiplex PCR; TCRdb keeps only in-frame clonotypes and omits some of them. The table shows about 190,000 clones, with approximately 79% occurring only once. Sequenced: peripheral blood. The receptors derive from a woman aged 45-60 years with acute or convalescent COVID-19.

This clone came up once. The rearrangement links TRBV18 to TRBJ1-5; 9 nucleotides agree with TRBD1. CDR1 KGHSH and CDR2 LQKENI come from the germline V gene. This CDR3 is 15 amino acids long. V lost 3 bases to trimming and J lost 7 bases; unmatched junction nucleotides: 7. CDR3: CASSPGTGSDQPQHF. DNA of the CDR3: TGTGCCAGCTCACCTGGGACAGGGAGCGACCAGCCCCAGCATTTT. Variable domain in full (rest from reference TRBV18 and TRBJ1-5): NAGVMQNPRHLVRRRGQEARLRCSPMKGHSHVYWYRQLPEEGLKFMVYLQKENIIDESGMPKERFSAEFPKEGPSILRIQQVVRGDSAAYFCASSPGTGSDQPQHFGDGTRLSIL.

The J gene is TRBJ1-6, the V gene TRBV28; maybe TRBD1 (6 bases). Germline values: CDR1 MDHEN, CDR2 SYDVKM. V dropped 6 bases and J dropped 7 bases, with 19 bases sitting between them. This CDR3 comprises 16 residues. This CDR3 reads CASSRRLWTVNSPLHF. As DNA, the CDR3 is TGTGCCAGCAGCCGGCGCCTCTGGACAGTCAATTCACCCCTCCACTTT.

The J gene is TRBJ2-2, the V gene TRBV30; D not resolved. Trimming took off 1 base at V and 6 bases at J, with 9 bases between the two ends. The germline gives CDR1 GTSNPN, CDR2 SVGIG (reference sequence). The CDR3 totals 13 residues. The CDR3: CAWSGYMAGELFF. The CDR3 coding sequence is TGTGCCTGGAGTGGGTACATGGCCGGGGAGCTGTTTTTT. Full variable domain (rest looked up from reference TRBV30 and TRBJ2-2): SQTIHQWPATLVQPVGSPLSLECTVEGTSNPNLYWYRQAAGRGLQLLFYSVGIGQISSEVPQNLSASRPQDRQFILSSKKLLLSDSGFYLCAWSGYMAGELFFGEGSRLTVL.

The chain has TRBV6-5 and TRBJ1-3, with a weak D call TRBD1 (5 bases). From germline, CDR1 is MNHEY and CDR2 SVGAGI. V lost 6 bases, J lost 0 bases, and 12 bases lay in between. The CDR3 sequence is 15 residues long. CDR3 sequence reads: CASRGGTRSGNTIYF. The CDR3 bases are TGTGCCAGCAGGGGGGGGACTCGCTCTGGAAACACCATATATTTT.

This clone was seen just once. The chain employs TRBV5-1 and TRBJ1-3; no definite D call. Germline V gives CDR1 SGHRS, CDR2 YFSETQ. Trimming left V 0 bases short and J 4 bases short, with 14 bases between. The CDR3 sequence is 16 residues long. CDR3 DNA sequence: TGCGCCAGCAGCTTGGCCGCAGGCATGAGAGGAAACACCATATATTTT. Amino acid sequence: CASSLAAGMRGNTIYF.

This chain joins TRBV5-6 and TRBJ1-2, with D hard to call. This CDR3 has 13 residues. Germline V lookup: CDR1 SGHDT, CDR2 YYEEEE. V shed 3 bases and J shed 4 bases, with 10 bases lying between them. CDR3 loop: CASSSAAVYGYTF. The CDR3 nucleotides are TGTGCCAGCAGCTCCGCAGCGGTCTATGGCTACACCTTC.

This clone was seen only once. This chain uses TRBV7-8 with TRBJ1-2; 7 bases agree with TRBD1. In germline, CDR1 is SGHVS, CDR2 FQNEAQ. This CDR3 spans 16 amino acids. Trimming cost V 0 bases and J 0 bases; bases outside gene matches: 4. The CDR3 loop is CASSLAGQRANYGYTF. The CDR3 bases are TGTGCCAGCAGCTTAGCGGGACAGCGAGCTAACTATGGCTACACCTTC.

At least ten counts were recorded for this clone. The chain links TRBV6-2 or TRBV6-3 to TRBJ2-7; 11 nucleotides line up with TRBD2. CDR3 size: 15 residues. V gave up 0 bases and J gave up 4 bases; unmatched junction bases: 2. Looked up from germline, CDR1 is MNHEY and CDR2 is SVGEGT. The CDR3 DNA reads TGTGCCAGCAGTTACTCCACTAGCGGGAGATACGAGCAGTACTTC. Translating gives CASSYSTSGRYEQYF.

V gene TRBV5-6 combines with J gene TRBJ2-5, with D tentatively TRBD2 (7 bases). The CDR3 loop spans 16 amino acids. V was cut by 2 bases and J by 5 bases, with 19 bases left in between. Germline CDR1 reads SGHDT; CDR2 reads YYEEEE. The CDR3 loop is CASSFTRGRWSETQYF. Written as DNA, the CDR3 is TGTGCCAGCAGCTTTACGCGGGGGCGTTGGTCTGAGACCCAGTACTTC.

This clone was counted a single time. The chain links TRBV28 to TRBJ1-5; 10 bases agree with TRBD1. V lost 6 bases to trimming and J lost 4 bases; unmatched junction nucleotides: 6. The CDR3 consists of 15 residues. CDR1 is MDHEN, CDR2 SYDVKM, per germline. The CDR3 bases are TGTGCCAGCAGCATTAGACAGGGGGCGAATCAGCCCCAGCATTTT. Protein sequence: CASSIRQGANQPQHF.

The rearrangement joins TRBV5-1 to TRBJ1-5, with 7 bases that match TRBD1. There are 14 residues in the CDR3. Germline V gene lookup returns CDR1 SGHRS and CDR2 YFSETQ. The V and J ends lost 7 bases and 1 base, in that order; junction bases with no gene match: 5. The DNA for the CDR3 is TGCGCCAGCTCTGAGGGGGCCAGCAATCAGCCCCAGCATTTT. It yields the protein CASSEGASNQPQHF. The full variable domain, with the rest looked up from reference TRBV5-1 and TRBJ1-5, is KAGVTQTPRYLIKTRGQQVTLSCSPISGHRSVSWYQQTPGQGLQFLFEYFSETQRNKGNFPGRFSGRQFSNSRSEMNVSTLELGDSALYLCASSEGASNQPQHFGDGTRLSIL.

The chain recombines TRBV5-1 with TRBJ2-1; 8 bases align to TRBD2. Trimming at V came to 2 bases and at J to 4 bases, leaving 5 bases not matched to a gene. The CDR3 runs 15 residues. Looked up from germline, CDR1 is SGHRS and CDR2 is YFSETQ. The CDR3 DNA reads as TGCGCCAGCAGCTTCCAGCGGGGGAGGTACAATGAGCAGTTCTTC. Translation: CASSFQRGRYNEQFF.

This rearrangement joins TRBV24-1 to TRBJ2-2, with a tentative D call TRBD1 (6 bases). The CDR3 sequence is 16 residues long. V lost 1 base to trimming and J lost 4 bases, with 12 bases between them. Germline assignment: CDR1 KGHDR and CDR2 SFDVKD. CDR3 coding DNA: TGTGCCACCAGTGATTTAAGGCAGGGGCGCACCGGGGAGCTGTTTTTT. Translating it yields CATSDLRQGRTGELFF.